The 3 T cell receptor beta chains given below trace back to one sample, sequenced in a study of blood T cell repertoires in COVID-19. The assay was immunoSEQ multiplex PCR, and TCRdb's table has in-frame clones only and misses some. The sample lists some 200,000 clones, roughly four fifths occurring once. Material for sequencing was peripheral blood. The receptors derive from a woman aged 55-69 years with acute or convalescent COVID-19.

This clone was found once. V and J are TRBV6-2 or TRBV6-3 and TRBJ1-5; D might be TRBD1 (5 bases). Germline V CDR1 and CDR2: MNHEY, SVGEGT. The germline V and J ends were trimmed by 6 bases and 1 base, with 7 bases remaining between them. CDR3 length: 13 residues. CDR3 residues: CASSDRSNQPQHF. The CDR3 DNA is TGTGCCAGCAGCGACAGAAGCAATCAGCCCCAGCATTTT.

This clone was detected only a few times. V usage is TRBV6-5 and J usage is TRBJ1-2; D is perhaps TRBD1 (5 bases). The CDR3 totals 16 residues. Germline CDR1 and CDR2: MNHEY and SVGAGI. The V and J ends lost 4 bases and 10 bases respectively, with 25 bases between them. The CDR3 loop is CASSFTGSTDGGDYTF. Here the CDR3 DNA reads TGTGCCAGCAGTTTTACCGGCAGTACTGATGGAGGGGACTACACCTTC.

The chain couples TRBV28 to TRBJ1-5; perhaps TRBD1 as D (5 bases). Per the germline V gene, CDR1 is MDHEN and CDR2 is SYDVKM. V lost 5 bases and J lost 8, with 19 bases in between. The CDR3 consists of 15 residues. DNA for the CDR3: TGTGCCAGCAGTCCCTTTCGGGGGAAACAGGAGCCCCAGCATTTT. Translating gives CASSPFRGKQEPQHF.